Listed below are T cell receptor beta chains from one sample, sequenced in a study of T cells in Graves' hyperthyroidism and ophthalmopathy. A single record per CDR3 protein comes from TCRdb applying MiXCR to the multiplex PCR reads. The repertoire holds roughly 740,000 distinct CDR3 sequences, with about 17% as singletons. The sample comprised blood. These receptor sequences come from a man younger than 35 with Graves' hyperthyroidism. The CDR3 runs from the conserved cysteine through the conserved F or W. A D gene is named only where the DNA matches it firmly. Clone size is not always given. Where it is, it says once, few, many or a class for expanded clones.

J gene	V gene	D gene	clone size	CDR3 protein	CDR3 DNA
TRBJ1-2	TRBV27	.	many	CASSSGPAYGYTF	TGTGCCAGCAGTTCCGGCCCGGCGTATGGCTACACCTTC
TRBJ2-7	TRBV11-2	.	.	CASSLERFTWSSYEQYF	TGTGCCAGCAGCTTAGAAAGGTTTACGTGGTCCTCCTACGAGCAGTACTTC
TRBJ2-2	TRBV7-2	.	few	CASSLEGPAAGELFF	TGTGCCAGCAGCTTAGAAGGCCCAGCGGCCGGGGAGCTGTTTTTT
TRBJ2-7	TRBV27	TRBD1	many	CASSPTGTGAREQYF	TGTGCCAGCAGTCCGACCGGGACAGGGGCCCGCGAGCAGTACTTC
TRBJ1-3	TRBV18	.	.	CASSTGVPGNTIYF	TGTGCCAGCTCAACAGGCGTTCCTGGAAACACCATATATTTT
TRBJ2-7	TRBV6-1	.	.	CASSDRREQYF	TGTGCCAGCAGTGACCGGCGCGAGCAGTACTTC
TRBJ2-2	TRBV7-8	TRBD2	many	CASSLRLAGGTGELFF	TGTGCCAGCAGCTTAAGGCTAGCGGGTGGCACCGGGGAGCTGTTTTTT
TRBJ1-5	TRBV7-8	.	many	CASSPARGALSNQPQHF	TGTGCCAGCAGCCCGGCTCGGGGGGCCCTGAGCAATCAGCCCCAGCATTTT
TRBJ1-1	TRBV20-1	.	many	CSARQGMNTEAFF	TGCAGTGCTAGGCAGGGGATGAACACTGAAGCTTTCTTT
TRBJ2-7	TRBV13	TRBD2	many	CASSNTGTSGSKEQYF	TGTGCCAGCAGCAACACCGGGACTAGCGGGAGTAAAGAGCAGTACTTC
TRBJ1-2	TRBV28	.	many	CASSYSDGYNYGYTF	TGTGCCAGCAGTTACTCCGACGGTTATAACTATGGCTACACCTTC
TRBJ1-1	TRBV6-2/TRBV6-3	TRBD1	many	CASSWRQGNTEAFF	TGTGCCAGCAGTTGGAGACAGGGGAACACTGAAGCTTTCTTT
TRBJ2-1	TRBV11-2	.	many	CASRRPGRRLDEQFF	TGTGCCAGCAGGCGGCCGGGACGGCGCCTCGATGAGCAGTTCTTC
TRBJ2-1	TRBV7-9	TRBD2	many	CASSLVRGLAGDNEQFF	TGTGCCAGCAGCTTAGTCCGGGGCCTAGCGGGAGACAATGAGCAGTTCTTC
TRBJ1-1	TRBV20-1	.	.	CSARAGRVGRNTEAFF	TGCAGTGCTAGAGCGGGCAGGGTGGGAAGAAACACTGAAGCTTTCTTT
TRBJ1-1	TRBV28	.	many	CASSETVPTEAFF	TGTGCCAGCAGTGAAACAGTGCCCACTGAAGCTTTCTTT
TRBJ2-7	TRBV29-1	TRBD1	.	CSVEESQGNYEQYF	TGCAGCGTTGAAGAGTCACAGGGGAACTACGAGCAGTACTTC
TRBJ2-1	TRBV4-2	TRBD2	few	CASSHGTSGDNEQFF	TGTGCCAGCAGCCACGGGACTAGCGGGGACAATGAGCAGTTCTTC
TRBJ2-2	TRBV29-1	.	.	CSLKADTGELFF	TGCAGCCTGAAGGCTGACACCGGGGAGCTGTTTTTT
TRBJ2-3	TRBV7-3	TRBD1	many	CASSFRTGGTDTQYF	TGTGCCAGCAGCTTCCGGACAGGGGGCACAGATACGCAGTATTTT
TRBJ2-7	TRBV5-5	TRBD1	many	CASSLMGQGYEQYF	TGTGCCAGCTCACTAATGGGACAGGGCTACGAGCAGTACTTC
TRBJ2-1	TRBV28	TRBD2	.	CASRPSGRGRSYNEQFF	TGTGCCAGCAGACCTAGCGGGAGAGGGCGGTCCTACAATGAGCAGTTCTTC
TRBJ1-6	TRBV3-1	.	.	CASSQGVASPLHF	TGTGCCAGCAGCCAGGGGGTCGCTTCACCCCTCCACTTT
TRBJ2-5	TRBV20-1	.	.	CSATPRGWETQYF	TGCAGTGCAACCCCCAGGGGCTGGGAGACCCAGTACTTC
TRBJ2-1	TRBV7-9	.	many	CASSLSSSDEQFF	TGTGCCAGCAGCTTGTCTAGCTCCGATGAGCAGTTCTTC
TRBJ2-1	TRBV2	.	many	CASRQRDESYNEQFF	TGTGCCAGCAGACAACGAGACGAAAGCTACAATGAGCAGTTCTTC
TRBJ2-7	TRBV7-9	.	many	CASSLAGDSHSYEQYF	TGTGCCAGCAGCTTAGCGGGAGACAGCCACTCCTACGAGCAGTACTTC
TRBJ2-1	TRBV11-1	.	many	CAIDRLGSYNEQFF	TGTGCCATCGACAGACTAGGCTCCTACAATGAGCAGTTCTTC
TRBJ1-5	TRBV28	.	.	CASSLSSVKPQHF	TGTGCCAGCAGTTTATCTTCCGTTAAGCCCCAGCATTTT
TRBJ1-5	TRBV28	.	many	CASSLAVLHNQPQHF	TGTGCCAGCAGTTTAGCGGTGCTACACAATCAGCCCCAGCATTTT
TRBJ1-2	TRBV5-1	.	few	CASSLMGRRANYGYTF	TGCGCCAGCAGCTTGATGGGCAGGAGAGCTAACTATGGCTACACCTTC
TRBJ2-1	TRBV24-1	TRBD2	few	CATSDPKREGHNEQFF	TGTGCCACCAGTGATCCCAAGCGGGAGGGCCACAATGAGCAGTTCTTC
TRBJ1-4	TRBV27	.	few	CASTQMEKLFF	TGTGCCAGCACCCAGATGGAAAAACTGTTTTTT
TRBJ2-3	TRBV10-3	TRBD2	few	CAISPGRGDTQYF	TGTGCCATCAGCCCCGGGAGGGGAGATACGCAGTATTTT
TRBJ2-7	TRBV20-1	TRBD2	.	CSALARLAGAGYEQYF	TGCAGTGCTCTCGCCAGACTAGCGGGAGCCGGATACGAGCAGTACTTC
TRBJ2-3	TRBV20-1	TRBD2	many	CSASNRAGGYTDTQYF	TGCAGTGCTTCCAACAGGGCGGGAGGGTACACAGATACGCAGTATTTT
TRBJ2-1	TRBV9	TRBD2	.	CASSTLQGTSGGTEQFF	TGTGCCAGCAGCACCCTACAGGGGACTAGCGGGGGGACGGAGCAGTTCTTC
TRBJ2-5	TRBV27	.	few	CASSLWGSTRGSQYF	TGTGCCAGCAGTTTATGGGGCTCGACCCGGGGGTCCCAGTACTTC
TRBJ1-5	TRBV6-1	.	.	CASSVPRGQPQHF	TGTGCCAGCAGTGTCCCCAGGGGTCAGCCCCAGCATTTT
TRBJ1-1	TRBV5-5	TRBD1	many	CASSTRDRIRIVTEAFF	TGTGCCAGCAGCACCAGGGACAGAATCCGCATCGTGACTGAAGCTTTCTTT